The rows below give T cell receptor beta chains drawn from one sample of a study of T cells after yellow fever vaccination. TCRdb re-derived calls from the 5' RACE reads in MiXCR, one entry per CDR3 protein. This repertoire shows 300,000 to 350,000 distinct CDR3 sequences, approximately 8% found once; its top ten account for under 20%. This material consisted of PBMCs, taken about 41 days after the first yellow fever vaccination. The receptors stem from a man between 18 and 29 years old who received the YFV17D yellow fever vaccine. Both conserved end residues are part of each CDR3. The order of the fields is V gene, J gene, D gene, clone size, CDR3 protein, CDR3 DNA. A D gene is named only where the DNA matches it firmly. Clone size, where shown, is once, few, many, or a class for clones that have expanded.

V: TRBV18; J: TRBJ2-7; D: TRBD1; size: -; CDR3: CASSPGQGGFTYEQYF; DNA: TGTGCCAGCTCACCAGGACAGGGGGGGTTTACCTACGAGCAGTACTTC
V: TRBV29-1; J: TRBJ1-1; D: -; size: -; CDR3: CSVSEGAGAEAFF; DNA: TGCAGCGTTTCGGAAGGGGCGGGCGCTGAAGCTTTCTTT
V: TRBV7-9; J: TRBJ1-6; D: -; size: -; CDR3: CASSGQNSPLHF; DNA: TGTGCCAGCAGCGGACAGAATTCACCCCTCCACTTT
V: TRBV28; J: TRBJ1-6; D: -; size: few; CDR3: CASRRGPDNSPLHF; DNA: TGTGCCAGCCGAAGGGGCCCCGATAATTCACCCCTCCACTTT
V: TRBV11-2; J: TRBJ2-3; D: TRBD2; size: few; CDR3: CASSSIPTSGGAGDTQYF; DNA: TGTGCCAGCAGCTCCATCCCGACTAGCGGGGGGGCAGGAGATACGCAGTATTTT
V: TRBV7-9; J: TRBJ1-4; D: -; size: -; CDR3: CASSLHSNEKLFF; DNA: TGTGCCAGCAGCCTTCACAGTAATGAAAAACTGTTTTTT
V: TRBV30; J: TRBJ2-7; D: -; size: -; CDR3: CAWSPGPLKQYF; DNA: TGTGCCTGGAGTCCGGGACCCCTCAAGCAGTACTTC
V: TRBV9; J: TRBJ2-7; D: -; size: few; CDR3: CASSVAAGSGYEQYF; DNA: TGTGCCAGCAGCGTAGCTGCGGGTAGCGGCTACGAGCAGTACTTC
V: TRBV20-1; J: TRBJ2-1; D: TRBD2; size: -; CDR3: CSANLAGDYNEQFF; DNA: TGCAGTGCTAATCTAGCGGGGGATTACAATGAGCAGTTCTTC
V: TRBV12-3/TRBV12-4; J: TRBJ1-4; D: -; size: -; CDR3: CASRRDGEKLFF; DNA: TGTGCCAGCAGAAGGGATGGTGAAAAACTGTTTTTT
V: TRBV15; J: TRBJ2-5; D: -; size: few; CDR3: CATSREVEEEETQYF; DNA: TGTGCCACCAGCAGAGAGGTAGAGGAGGAAGAGACCCAGTACTTC
V: TRBV5-1; J: TRBJ2-5; D: -; size: few; CDR3: CASSLGRSGNQETQYF; DNA: TGCGCCAGCAGCCTTGGCCGTAGTGGTAACCAAGAGACCCAGTACTTC
V: TRBV7-2; J: TRBJ1-4; D: -; size: few; CDR3: CASTPGVCEKLFF; DNA: TGTGCCAGCACCCCCGGGGTTTGCGAAAAACTGTTTTTT
V: TRBV12-3/TRBV12-4; J: TRBJ2-2; D: TRBD1; size: -; CDR3: CASIRGTGGNTGELFF; DNA: TGTGCCAGCATCAGGGGGACAGGGGGTAATACCGGGGAGCTGTTTTTT
V: TRBV20-1; J: TRBJ2-1; D: -; size: few; CDR3: CSASRGDKYNEQFF; DNA: TGCAGTGCTAGCCGTGGGGATAAATACAATGAGCAGTTCTTC
V: TRBV7-6; J: TRBJ1-1; D: -; size: many; CDR3: CASSLAMNTEAFF; DNA: TGTGCCAGCAGCTTAGCGATGAACACTGAAGCTTTCTTT
V: TRBV27; J: TRBJ2-3; D: -; size: -; CDR3: CASSLYGSSTDTQYF; DNA: TGTGCCAGCAGTTTATATGGGTCTAGCACAGATACGCAGTATTTT
V: TRBV5-1; J: TRBJ1-6; D: TRBD1; size: few; CDR3: CASSLAGKTGAPLHF; DNA: TGCGCCAGCAGCTTGGCCGGGAAGACAGGGGCACCCCTCCACTTT
V: TRBV6-2/TRBV6-3; J: TRBJ2-2; D: TRBD1; size: few; CDR3: CASITGAGTGELFF; DNA: TGTGCCAGCATTACAGGGGCGGGCACCGGGGAGCTGTTTTTT
V: TRBV6-5; J: TRBJ2-2; D: -; size: few; CDR3: CASSYERVTGELFF; DNA: TGTGCCAGCAGTTACGAGCGAGTAACCGGGGAGCTGTTTTTT
V: TRBV6-5; J: TRBJ2-2; D: -; size: -; CDR3: CASSYLGTAGGELFF; DNA: TGTGCCAGCAGTTACCTCGGGACGGCAGGCGGGGAGCTGTTTTTT
V: TRBV5-1; J: TRBJ2-3; D: -; size: -; CDR3: CASRLTSWGTDTQYF; DNA: TGCGCCAGCAGGCTGACGAGCTGGGGCACAGATACGCAGTATTTT
V: TRBV3-1; J: TRBJ1-2; D: TRBD1; size: many; CDR3: CASSLDRGMSGYTF; DNA: TGTGCCAGCAGCCTTGACAGGGGGATGAGTGGCTACACCTTC
V: TRBV4-3; J: TRBJ1-2; D: -; size: few; CDR3: CASSQEWEGIDGYTF; DNA: TGCGCCAGCAGCCAAGAGTGGGAGGGTATCGATGGCTACACCTTC
V: TRBV5-1; J: TRBJ2-1; D: TRBD2; size: many; CDR3: CASRLAGEGLEQFF; DNA: TGCGCCAGCCGACTAGCGGGGGAAGGTCTTGAGCAGTTCTTC
V: TRBV5-1; J: TRBJ2-7; D: -; size: few; CDR3: CASSLGYVRGTSYEQYF; DNA: TGCGCCAGCAGCTTGGGCTACGTACGGGGGACGTCCTACGAGCAGTACTTC
V: TRBV6-6; J: TRBJ2-6; D: -; size: few; CDR3: CASANSGANVLTF; DNA: TGTGCCAGCGCTAATTCTGGGGCCAACGTCCTGACTTTC
V: TRBV5-4; J: TRBJ2-3; D: TRBD1; size: -; CDR3: CASSASTGAGQTDTQYF; DNA: TGTGCCAGCAGCGCCTCGACAGGGGCAGGGCAAACAGATACGCAGTATTTT
V: TRBV28; J: TRBJ2-1; D: TRBD2; size: few; CDR3: CASRTSGGNNEQFF; DNA: TGTGCCAGCAGGACTAGCGGGGGAAACAATGAGCAGTTCTTC
V: TRBV7-9; J: TRBJ1-4; D: -; size: -; CDR3: CASSFRGPYEKLFF; DNA: TGTGCCAGCAGCTTTCGGGGCCCCTATGAAAAACTGTTTTTT
V: TRBV2; J: TRBJ2-3; D: -; size: few; CDR3: CASSEAGGLTDTQYF; DNA: TGTGCCAGCAGTGAAGCGGGCGGTCTAACAGATACGCAGTATTTT
V: TRBV5-1; J: TRBJ2-3; D: -; size: -; CDR3: CASSLDPSTDTQYF; DNA: TGCGCCAGCAGCTTGGATCCTAGCACAGATACGCAGTATTTT
V: TRBV15; J: TRBJ2-7; D: -; size: -; CDR3: CATSSLTVGEQYF; DNA: TGTGCCACCAGCAGTCTAACAGTGGGCGAGCAGTACTTC
V: TRBV6-1; J: TRBJ1-1; D: -; size: -; CDR3: CASSEARGGPEAFF; DNA: TGTGCCAGCAGTGAAGCGAGGGGAGGCCCTGAAGCTTTCTTT
V: TRBV5-4; J: TRBJ2-5; D: TRBD2; size: few; CDR3: CASSLGSSQRGLQETQYF; DNA: TGTGCCAGCAGCTTGGGGAGTTCCCAGCGGGGGCTTCAAGAGACCCAGTACTTC
V: TRBV7-9; J: TRBJ1-1; D: -; size: few; CDR3: CASSRSAGNTEAFF; DNA: TGTGCCAGCAGCCGTTCGGCGGGGAACACTGAAGCTTTCTTT
V: TRBV30; J: TRBJ2-5; D: -; size: -; CDR3: CAWSGGHKETQYF; DNA: TGTGCCTGGAGTGGGGGGCATAAAGAGACCCAGTACTTC
V: TRBV6-1; J: TRBJ1-1; D: TRBD1; size: few; CDR3: CASRRDRVDYTEAFF; DNA: TGTGCCAGCCGAAGGGACAGGGTGGATTATACTGAAGCTTTCTTT
V: TRBV5-1; J: TRBJ2-5; D: -; size: -; CDR3: CASRSNPQETQYF; DNA: TGCGCCAGCAGGTCGAACCCACAAGAGACCCAGTACTTC
V: TRBV7-9; J: TRBJ1-4; D: TRBD1; size: many; CDR3: CASSFPGQGVEKLFF; DNA: TGTGCCAGCAGCTTTCCGGGACAGGGTGTTGAAAAACTGTTTTTT
V: TRBV5-1; J: TRBJ2-2; D: -; size: few; CDR3: CASSLPSLAGELFF; DNA: TGCGCCAGCAGCCTACCCTCTTTGGCCGGGGAGCTGTTTTTT
V: TRBV7-9; J: TRBJ2-2; D: -; size: few; CDR3: CASSLPQPGELFF; DNA: TGTGCCAGCAGCTTACCCCAACCCGGGGAGCTGTTTTTT
V: TRBV28; J: TRBJ2-2; D: TRBD2; size: few; CDR3: CASISGGTGELFF; DNA: TGTGCCAGCATTTCGGGGGGAACCGGGGAGCTGTTTTTT
V: TRBV6-4; J: TRBJ2-1; D: TRBD1; size: few; CDR3: CASSVDRGLWNEQFF; DNA: TGTGCCAGCAGTGTCGACAGGGGTCTCTGGAATGAGCAGTTCTTC
V: TRBV20-1; J: TRBJ2-1; D: TRBD2; size: many; CDR3: CSARDRRGAGNEQFF; DNA: TGCAGTGCTAGAGACCGGCGGGGGGCTGGCAATGAGCAGTTCTTC
V: TRBV4-1; J: TRBJ2-4; D: -; size: few; CDR3: CASSVGLNNIQYF; DNA: TGCGCCAGCAGCGTTGGTCTAAACAACATTCAGTACTTC
V: TRBV28; J: TRBJ2-7; D: TRBD1; size: -; CDR3: CASSFVGQGDYYEQYF; DNA: TGTGCCAGCAGTTTCGTTGGACAGGGGGATTACTACGAGCAGTACTTC
V: TRBV18; J: TRBJ1-2; D: TRBD1; size: few; CDR3: CASSLAGGQNTYGYTF; DNA: TGTGCCAGCTCACTAGCAGGGGGACAGAATACTTATGGCTACACCTTC
V: TRBV12-3/TRBV12-4; J: TRBJ2-7; D: TRBD1; size: many; CDR3: CASSSRQGKRYEQYF; DNA: TGTGCCAGCAGTTCGCGACAGGGGAAACGCTACGAGCAGTACTTC
V: TRBV4-1; J: TRBJ2-5; D: -; size: many; CDR3: CASSTGETQYF; DNA: TGCGCCAGCTCCACCGGTGAGACCCAGTACTTC
V: TRBV7-2; J: TRBJ1-1; D: -; size: -; CDR3: CASSLIQQGAEAFF; DNA: TGTGCCAGCAGCCTCATACAACAGGGCGCTGAAGCTTTCTTT
V: TRBV7-9; J: TRBJ2-5; D: -; size: -; CDR3: CASSPSLIETQYF; DNA: TGTGCCAGCAGCCCCTCCTTAATTGAGACCCAGTACTTC
V: TRBV6-5; J: TRBJ1-2; D: -; size: few; CDR3: CASSYSNRDNYGYTF; DNA: TGTGCCAGCAGTTACTCAAACCGGGACAACTATGGCTACACCTTC
V: TRBV18; J: TRBJ1-5; D: -; size: few; CDR3: CASSPRENSQPQHF; DNA: TGTGCCAGCTCACCTCGGGAGAATTCTCAGCCCCAGCATTTT
V: TRBV4-1; J: TRBJ2-3; D: TRBD2; size: many; CDR3: CASSQGPVYSGGITDTQYF; DNA: TGCGCCAGCAGCCAAGGCCCCGTTTACAGCGGGGGGATAACAGATACGCAGTATTTT
V: TRBV14; J: TRBJ1-2; D: -; size: -; CDR3: CASSQLGHLNYGYTF; DNA: TGTGCCAGCAGCCAACTAGGACACCTTAACTATGGCTACACCTTC
V: TRBV20-1; J: TRBJ2-3; D: TRBD2; size: few; CDR3: CSARGGGLAGISTDTQYF; DNA: TGCAGTGCTAGAGGGGGGGGACTAGCGGGTATAAGCACAGATACGCAGTATTTT
V: TRBV7-6; J: TRBJ2-1; D: TRBD1; size: many; CDR3: CASSYTDRGRLEQFF; DNA: TGTGCCAGCAGTTACACGGACAGGGGGCGCCTTGAGCAGTTCTTC
V: TRBV5-1; J: TRBJ2-5; D: TRBD1; size: few; CDR3: CASSVTTGGEPSNPGETQYF; DNA: TGCGCCAGCAGCGTAACGACAGGGGGCGAACCCAGTAATCCGGGGGAGACCCAGTACTTC
V: TRBV10-3; J: TRBJ1-1; D: -; size: few; CDR3: CAIRKDRLNTEAFF; DNA: TGTGCCATCAGGAAGGACCGACTGAACACTGAAGCTTTCTTT